This T cell receptor (beta chain) came from a study of T cell clonotyping in hematopoietic cell transplantation. Overall study context: Recipients were bled about 28 days pretransplant and at posttransplant days 30, 100, 180. Study results and limitations: Broader posttransplant TCR repertoire diversity was predicted by graft donor and pretransplant recipient Inverse Simpson Index values.

Profiled with immunoSEQ multiplex PCR; TCRdb holds only in-frame clones, not every one. This table has 13,000 to 15,000 clones, about 56% appearing once. A word on this clone: Its antigen remains unidentified.

The CDR3 consists of 14 residues. V shed 6 bases and J shed 3 bases, with 14 bases lying between them. Germline V CDR1 and CDR2: MDHEN, SYDVKM. This TCR was recovered from a human donor who either received an allogeneic hematopoietic cell transplant for a myeloid malignancy or was a related donor (not recorded which). Some clones in this sample may be carry-over from other donors' samples. The chain has TRBV28 and TRBJ2-5; no clear D gene. Sequencing input: PBMCs. The CDR3 DNA reads TGTGCCAGCAGCCCCCTCGGTATAGAAGAGACCCAGTACTTC. Protein product: CASSPLGIEETQYF. Variable domain in full (rest from reference TRBV28 and TRBJ2-5): DVKVTQSSRYLVKRTGEKVFLECVQDMDHENMFWYRQDPGLGLRLIYFSYDVKMKEKGDIPEGYSVSREKKERFSLILESASTNQTSMYLCASSPLGIEETQYFGPGTRLLVL.